This T cell receptor (beta chain) originates from a study of glioma-infiltrating T cells after dendritic cell vaccination. Up to about 2 ug genomic DNA was used for TCRB CDR3 amplification. The primer mix had 60 V beta and 13 J beta primers. The table came from immunoSEQ multiplex PCR; TCRdb's copy has only in-frame clones and leaves some out. The profile shows 75,000 to 95,000 clones, around 87% of them singletons. The time point is: after dendritic cell vaccination, including at tumor progression/relapse. The CDR3 loop spans 15 amino acids. Germline V CDR1 and CDR2: SGHTA, FQGTGA. Trimming took 2 bases from V and 3 from J, leaving 14 bases between them.

The clonotype comes from a human donor with glioblastoma. V gene TRBV7-3 combines with J gene TRBJ2-7; weak D call: TRBD2 (6 bases). The source material was blood, sampled after dendritic cell vaccination. CDR3 sequence reads: CASSLGSGDYYEQYF. For the CDR3, the DNA is TGTGCCAGCAGCTTAGGTAGCGGAGACTACTACGAGCAGTACTTC.